This is a list of T cell receptor beta chains from one sample in a study of CD8+ T cells in alopecia areata. Produced via immunoSEQ multiplex PCR; TCRdb's table is partial and in-frame only. The sample yields under 150,000 clones, around three fifths seen once. The source material was CD4+ T cells sorted from blood, sampled at week 24, from a patient treated with tofacitinib. These TCRs come from a human donor with alopecia areata. Each CDR3 is given with its conserved first and last residue. The order of the fields is D gene, V gene, CDR3 protein. D genes are given only for firm matches.

TRBD2 | TRBV4-3 | CASSLLGAGGHNEQFF
- | TRBV7-8 | CASSLGQTQYF
- | TRBV7-3 | CASSSRSAGDTQYF
- | TRBV6-6 | CASSDHPSSYNSPLHF
TRBD2 | TRBV9 | CASSVRAGGQETQYF
TRBD1 | TRBV2 | CASRSDRALGNSPLHF
- | TRBV5-1 | CASSLEALGTTDTQYF
TRBD1 | TRBV30 | CAWTKDRGYTEAFF
- | TRBV30 | CAWSGQASETQYF
TRBD2 | TRBV4-2 | CASSQVGGTTRETQYF
- | TRBV2 | CASSQDVNTEAFF
- | TRBV7-2 | CASSPQITGNYGYTF
TRBD1 | TRBV9 | CASSVFAGQLNSPLHF
TRBD1 | TRBV18 | CASSPQQGYEKLFF
TRBD2 | TRBV7-2 | CASSPPGLAGSETQYF
TRBD2 | TRBV7-9 | CASSPGLAGGPLLADTQYF
- | TRBV18 | CASSPSGTRDTIYF
TRBD1 | TRBV4-3 | CASSLTGQGQSPLHF
- | TRBV30 | CAWSGDRTDTQYF
- | TRBV30 | CAWSTGNGYTF
TRBD2 | TRBV6-6 | CASSMGTSDTDTQYF
- | TRBV5-4 | CASSLQGPGNTIYF
- | TRBV29-1 | CSVTRGMYEQYF
- | TRBV5-1 | CASSFPNQETQYF
TRBD1 | TRBV13 | CASSSTGSYGYTF
- | TRBV7-9 | CASSLVYSPGTTNEKLFF
TRBD1 | TRBV18 | CASSRTGAYEQYF
- | TRBV30 | CAWSDNQGRAQYF